This T cell receptor beta chain was recorded in a study of blood T cell repertoires in COVID-19. Study context: Spain, Italy and the United States supplied samples that represented acute and convalescent COVID-19. PBMCs, B-cell-depleted T cells, or T cells provided the cDNA or gDNA that made up the material.

As processed by the authors: Counts of nucleated cells, estimated from reference gene primer amplification, were obtained. The protocol was immunoSEQ multiplex PCR, while the TCRdb copy is restricted to in-frame clones and leaves out a portion. That table is the source of V, J and clone size, and D and trimming were worked out from the DNA. The table lists about 16,000 clones, approximately 86% of them singletons, with roughly 14% in the top ten. Germline values: CDR1 ENHRY, CDR2 SYGVKD. V lost 6 bases and J lost 4; bases outside the gene matches: 4. This CDR3 is built from 13 residues. This sequence joins TRBV10-3 and TRBJ2-5, with TRBD2 identical over 8 bases. The specimen was peripheral blood. This sequence originates from a human donor in a cohort sampled during active COVID-19. As DNA, the CDR3 is TGTGCCATCAGCGGGGGGGAGGGAGAGACCCAGTACTTC. Its translation is CAISGGEGETQYF.